One sample yielded the 24 T cell receptor beta chains listed below, sequenced in a study of shared clonotypes between healthy human individuals. Repertoires were generated with immunoSEQ multiplex PCR, while TCRdb's copy carries only in-frame clones and drops some. The sample has about 980,000 clones; approximately 80% are singletons. Sequencing input: memory CD4+ T cells sorted from blood. Subset described: CD45RA-negative fraction. These receptors came from a man between 18 and 35 years old in good health.

This clone showed up just a few times. The chain recombines TRBV30 with TRBJ1-6, with TRBD1 as a possible D gene (5 bases). The CDR3 is made up of 14 amino acids. Trimming removed 1 base from V and 3 bases from J, with 7 bases in between. Germline CDR1 and CDR2: GTSNPN and SVGIG (reference sequence). DNA of the CDR3: TGTGCCTGGAGTGGACAGAGCTATAATTCACCCCTCCACTTT. Protein product: CAWSGQSYNSPLHF.

This clone was recorded only once. V usage is TRBV2 and J usage is TRBJ2-7, with a possible D match to TRBD2 (6 bases). Germline V gives CDR1 SNHLY, CDR2 FYNNEI. There are 16 residues in the CDR3. Trimming took off 6 bases at V and 0 bases at J, with 18 bases between the two ends. The CDR3 DNA is TGTGCCAGCAGACCCCTAGCGACTAAGAGCTCCTACGAGCAGTACTTC. Its protein product is CASRPLATKSSYEQYF.

This clone was found a few times. The chain employs TRBV7-9 and TRBJ2-7; D is uncertain. The germline V and J ends were trimmed by 9 bases and 2 bases, with 20 bases remaining between them. CDR3 length equals 15 residues. Germline CDR1 reads SEHNR; CDR2 reads FQNEAQ (reference sequence). DNA for the CDR3: TGTGCCAGTTCGACCCATTTACTACCCCCCTACGAGCAGTACTTC. Its translation is CASSTHLLPPYEQYF.

This sequence joins TRBV5-4 and TRBJ1-1, with D unresolved. V was clipped by 4 bases and J by 1 base, with 11 bases between them. The CDR3 is 14 amino acids. Germline V gene sequence: CDR1 SGHNT, CDR2 YYREEE (reference sequence). The CDR3 nucleotides are TGTGCCAGCAGCCGGGCACGGGGGAACACTGAAGCTTTCTTT. Protein: CASSRARGNTEAFF.

The chain joins TRBV2 to TRBJ2-7, with D possibly TRBD2 on 5 matching bases. Trimming cost V 5 bases and J 4 bases, with 9 bases left between them. The CDR3 runs 12 residues. The V gene's germline CDR1 is SNHLY and CDR2 FYNNEI. CDR3 residues: CASSLEGYEQYF. The CDR3 bases are TGTGCCAGCAGTTTAGAGGGTTACGAGCAGTACTTC.

As to this clone: A single base is all that separates this from a far larger clone, so a read error is likely. V is TRBV2 and J is TRBJ2-5; D is unresolved. Per germline, CDR1 SNHLY and CDR2 FYNNEI. This CDR3 has 12 amino acids. The CDR3 sequence is CASSQLQGTQYF. Here the CDR3 DNA reads TGTGCCAGCAGTCAATTACAAGGGACCCAGTACTTC.

This clone has at least ten counts. J is TRBJ2-2 and V is TRBV5-1; D remains unclear. The CDR3 consists of 14 residues. CDR1 and CDR2 from the germline V gene are SGHRS and YFSETQ. Trimming cost V 2 bases and J 3 bases, with 8 bases left between them. CDR3 DNA sequence: TGCGCCAGCAGCTTCCGACGGGACACCGGGGAGCTGTTTTTT. It codes for CASSFRRDTGELFF.

In the case of this clone: Other DNA sequences from this sample encode an identical CDR3 as well. This chain joins TRBV7-9 and TRBJ2-3; D is uncertain. This CDR3 contains 14 residues. Trimming pared 1 base from V and 0 bases from J, leaving 5 bases between. Germline values: CDR1 SEHNR, CDR2 FQNEAQ (reference sequence). CDR3 sequence: CASSLVSSTDTQYF. CDR3 DNA: TGTGCCAGCAGCTTAGTCAGTAGCACAGATACGCAGTATTTT.

The J gene is TRBJ1-4, the V gene TRBV6-5, with TRBD1 as a possible D gene (6 bases). V dropped 5 bases and J dropped 5 bases, with 15 bases sitting between them. Germline lookup yields CDR1 MNHEY and CDR2 SVGAGI. The CDR3 has 15 residues. The CDR3 spells CASSVRQGGNEKLFF. The CDR3 region has the DNA TGTGCCAGCAGTGTGAGACAAGGGGGGAATGAAAAACTGTTTTTT.

This clone has more than one count but fewer than ten. The chain uses TRBV10-3 and TRBJ1-6; tentative D call: TRBD1 (5 bases). This CDR3 has 15 residues. The V and J ends lost 3 bases and 5 bases respectively, with 11 bases between them. CDR1 and CDR2 from the germline V gene are ENHRY and SYGVKD. CDR3 sequence: CAISEPGRDNSPLHF. CDR3 bases: TGTGCCATCAGTGAACCAGGCAGGGATAATTCACCCCTCCACTTT.

The V and J genes are TRBV6-5 and TRBJ1-4; possibly TRBD1 for D (5 bases). Germline CDR1 and CDR2: MNHEY and SVGAGI. V lost 6 bases to trimming and J lost 8 bases, with 10 bases between them. This CDR3 is 12 amino acids long. The CDR3 loop is CASSDRTEKLFF. The CDR3, as DNA: TGTGCCAGCAGCGACAGAACGGAAAAACTGTTTTTT.

V gene TRBV7-9 combines with J gene TRBJ1-6, with D uncertain. The CDR3 runs 14 residues. Trimming shortened V by 0 bases and J by 8 bases, and 8 bases separated the two germline ends. The germline CDR1 and CDR2 sequences are SEHNR and FQNEAQ (reference sequence). CDR3 coding DNA: TGTGCCAGCAGCTTAGCAGCTCATTATTCACCCCTCCACTTT. It specifies CASSLAAHYSPLHF.

In its sample, this clone was seen once. Other DNA sequences in this sample translate to the same CDR3. The chain joins TRBV29-1 to TRBJ2-1, with 10 bases fitting TRBD2. Per germline, CDR1 SQVTM and CDR2 ANQGSEA. CDR3 length equals 14 residues. V was clipped by 4 bases and J by 7 bases; unmatched bases: 7. For the CDR3, the DNA is TGCAGCGTTGGAAGCGGGAGGGCGTATAATGAGCAGTTCTTC. Amino acids: CSVGSGRAYNEQFF.

This chain links TRBV10-3 with TRBJ1-1; a possible D gene is TRBD1 (6 bases). Trimming took 6 bases from V and 7 from J, leaving 12 bases between them. In germline, CDR1 is ENHRY, CDR2 SYGVKD. The CDR3 length is 12 residues. CDR3 DNA: TGTGCCATCAGAAAACAGGGCCATGAAGCTTTCTTT. As protein: CAIRKQGHEAFF.

This clone was detected many times. J is TRBJ2-7 and V is TRBV2, with 8 bases matching TRBD1. Germline loops: CDR1 SNHLY, CDR2 FYNNEI. This CDR3 is 16 amino acids long. Germline trimming cut 3 bases from V and 5 bases from J; bases unmatched to any gene: 12. The CDR3 nucleotides are TGTGCCAGCAGTGAGGGGCAGGGGGCGCCTTCGGACGAGCAGTACTTC. This codes for CASSEGQGAPSDEQYF.

This rearrangement joins TRBV5-4 to TRBJ2-7, with D perhaps matching TRBD2 (6 bases). Germline V gene sequence: CDR1 SGHNT, CDR2 YYREEE (reference sequence). The CDR3 has 14 residues. With 4 bases removed from V and 6 bases from J, the gap between germline ends came to 17 bases. Here the CDR3 reads CASSPPRDSGEQYF. CDR3 sequence (DNA): TGTGCCAGCAGCCCTCCCCGGGACTCGGGCGAGCAGTACTTC.

This clone was seen many times. The chain has TRBV10-3 and TRBJ2-3; 8 bases agree with TRBD2. CDR1 ENHRY and CDR2 SYGVKD come from the germline V gene. The CDR3 extends over 15 amino acids. V shed 6 bases, J shed 0 bases, and the junction held 5 bases outside the gene matches. CDR3 amino acids: CAIRAGLESTDTQYF. CDR3 DNA: TGTGCCATCAGGGCGGGACTAGAGAGCACAGATACGCAGTATTTT.

In the case of this clone: Other DNA sequences in this specimen translate into the identical CDR3. This chain links TRBV30 with TRBJ2-7, with D uncertain. V was trimmed by 2 bases and J by 5 bases, leaving 7 bases between them. Germline V gene sequence: CDR1 GTSNPN, CDR2 SVGIG (reference sequence). CDR3 length equals 11 residues. The CDR3 sequence: CAWSLRDEQYF. The CDR3 coding sequence is TGTGCCTGGAGTTTACGGGACGAGCAGTACTTC. The whole variable domain, filled in from reference TRBV30 and TRBJ2-7, reads SQTIHQWPATLVQPVGSPLSLECTVEGTSNPNLYWYRQAAGRGLQLLFYSVGIGQISSEVPQNLSASRPQDRQFILSSKKLLLSDSGFYLCAWSLRDEQYFGPGTRLTVT.

The CDR3 here is CSVGRGLYGYTF. In nucleotides, the CDR3 is TGCAGCGTTGGGCGGGGCCTGTATGGCTACACCTTC. The chain is built from TRBV29-1 and TRBJ1-2; D is perhaps TRBD1 (5 bases). The CDR3 has 12 residues. Trimming pared 4 bases from V and 5 bases from J, leaving 11 bases between. Germline V gene data show CDR1 as SQVTM and CDR2 as ANQGSEA.

V gene TRBV6-5 combines with J gene TRBJ1-2; TRBD1 agrees at 8 bases. CDR1 is MNHEY, CDR2 SVGAGI, per germline. The CDR3 has 13 residues. The V segment lost 2 bases and the J segment 8 bases; nucleotides outside the gene matches: 4. CDR3 sequence reads: CASSYPDRVGYTF. Here the CDR3 DNA reads TGTGCCAGCAGTTACCCGGACAGGGTCGGCTACACCTTC.

This chain joins TRBV28 and TRBJ2-7; D possibly corresponds to TRBD2 (6 bases). This CDR3 spans 16 amino acids. V was trimmed by 8 bases and J by 2 bases, leaving 22 bases between them. The germline gives CDR1 MDHEN, CDR2 SYDVKM. The CDR3 loop reads CASPRPGRFGPYEQYF. The CDR3, as DNA: TGTGCCAGCCCCCGGCCCGGGAGATTTGGTCCCTACGAGCAGTACTTC.

The genes are TRBV6-5 and TRBJ2-7; 9 positions match TRBD1. The CDR3 is 15 residues long. V shed 5 bases, J shed 4 bases, and the junction held 9 bases outside the gene matches. CDR1 is MNHEY, CDR2 SVGAGI, per germline. The CDR3 is CASSKKTGGTYEQYF. The DNA for the CDR3 is TGTGCCAGCAGTAAAAAAACAGGGGGCACATACGAGCAGTACTTC.

The chain recombines TRBV5-1 with TRBJ2-3, with D perhaps TRBD1 (5 bases). The germline V gene has CDR1 SGHRS and CDR2 YFSETQ. This CDR3 is 15 amino acids long. V lost 3 bases and J lost 4, with 15 bases in between. The chain's CDR3 is CASSYQGAAADTQYF. The CDR3 coding sequence is TGCGCCAGCAGCTACCAGGGTGCGGCCGCAGATACGCAGTATTTT.

The DNA of the CDR3 is TGTGCCAGCAGCCTTACAGGGGTTAATTCACCCCTCCACTTT. Translated: CASSLTGVNSPLHF. The chain couples TRBV7-9 to TRBJ1-6; 7 bases align to TRBD1. Germline V gene data show CDR1 as SEHNR and CDR2 as FQNEAQ (reference sequence). J lost 6 bases, V lost 5 bases, and 4 bases had no gene match. The CDR3 has 14 amino acids.